These T cell receptor beta chains were read from a single sample in a study of T-cell reconstitution after alpha-beta-depleted transplantation in children. TCRdb ran MiXCR on the PCR reads and lists one entry per CDR3 protein. The table has hundreds of thousands of distinct CDR3 sequences, about 12% seen once. The sequences come from PBMCs from the stem cell graft donor, collected from the stem cell graft. The receptors originated from a human donor who donated a stem cell graft to a child with combined immunodeficiency. Both conserved end residues are part of each CDR3. Fields, in order: V gene, D gene, clone size, J gene, CDR3 protein, CDR3 DNA. A D gene is named only where the DNA matches it firmly. Rows may omit the clone size; those that give it use once, few, many or a size class.

V gene: TRBV29-1
D gene: .
clone size: many
J gene: TRBJ2-4
CDR3 protein: CSVGVSRQNIQYF
CDR3 DNA: TGCAGCGTTGGGGTCTCCCGACAAAACATTCAGTACTTC

V gene: TRBV4-1
D gene: TRBD1
clone size: few
J gene: TRBJ1-1
CDR3 protein: CASSQDAPGQGKYLGRVFF
CDR3 DNA: TGCGCCAGCAGCCAAGATGCTCCGGGACAGGGAAAATACTTAGGTAGAGTTTTCTTT

V gene: TRBV3-1
D gene: TRBD2
clone size: few
J gene: TRBJ2-1
CDR3 protein: CASSQEGGGRFF
CDR3 DNA: TGTGCCAGCAGCCAAGAAGGCGGGGGGCGGTTCTTC

V gene: TRBV15
D gene: TRBD1
clone size: many
J gene: TRBJ2-3
CDR3 protein: CATSSRDRSTDTQYF
CDR3 DNA: TGTGCCACCAGCAGCCGGGACAGGAGCACAGATACGCAGTATTTT

V gene: TRBV7-7
D gene: .
clone size: many
J gene: TRBJ2-7
CDR3 protein: CASSLGLRSEQYF
CDR3 DNA: TGTGCTAGCAGCTTAGGCCTCAGGAGCGAGCAGTACTTC

V gene: TRBV9
D gene: .
clone size: many
J gene: TRBJ2-2
CDR3 protein: CASSAARGLDTGELFF
CDR3 DNA: TGTGCCAGCAGCGCCGCGAGAGGGTTGGACACCGGGGAGCTGTTTTTT

V gene: TRBV15
D gene: .
clone size: .
J gene: TRBJ2-7
CDR3 protein: CATSSDQSSYEQYF
CDR3 DNA: TGTGCCACCAGCAGCGACCAAAGCTCCTACGAGCAGTACTTC

V gene: TRBV5-4
D gene: .
clone size: few
J gene: TRBJ1-1
CDR3 protein: CASSPTGVEAFF
CDR3 DNA: TGTGCCAGCAGCCCAACAGGAGTTGAAGCTTTCTTT

V gene: TRBV27
D gene: TRBD1
clone size: .
J gene: TRBJ1-1
CDR3 protein: CASSSGGSNTEAFF
CDR3 DNA: TGTGCCAGCAGTTCAGGGGGATCGAACACTGAAGCTTTCTTT

V gene: TRBV5-1
D gene: .
clone size: few
J gene: TRBJ2-1
CDR3 protein: CASSSARGNEQFF
CDR3 DNA: TGCGCCAGCAGCTCGGCGAGGGGGAATGAGCAGTTCTTC

V gene: TRBV7-2
D gene: .
clone size: few
J gene: TRBJ2-7
CDR3 protein: CASSLSLGKGYEQYF
CDR3 DNA: TGTGCCAGCAGCTTATCACTAGGCAAGGGTTACGAGCAGTACTTC

V gene: TRBV19
D gene: TRBD1
clone size: few
J gene: TRBJ2-7
CDR3 protein: CASSPGQGADYEQYF
CDR3 DNA: TGTGCCAGTAGTCCGGGACAGGGCGCTGACTACGAGCAGTACTTC

V gene: TRBV12-3/TRBV12-4
D gene: .
clone size: few
J gene: TRBJ1-1
CDR3 protein: CASWRGGWTEAFF
CDR3 DNA: TGTGCCAGCTGGAGGGGTGGATGGACTGAAGCTTTCTTT